This T cell receptor beta chain was obtained from a study of molecular identifiers for immune sequencing clone quantification. General study results and limits: More than 99% of effector molecules, versus under 1% of naive-cell molecules, belonged to clones above 20 RNA copies.

For bulk TCR libraries, previously described methods and listed TCR primers were used. TCRdb re-derived calls from the PCR reads in MiXCR, one entry per CDR3 protein. The sample consists of more than 70,000 distinct CDR3 sequences, 20% to 25% of them appearing once. In germline, CDR1 is MNHEY, CDR2 SMNVEV (reference sequence). The V end lost 3 bases, the J end lost 1 base, and 10 bases lay between the germline ends. This CDR3 has 14 amino acids. Only a few counts were recorded for this clonotype. The antigen is not known. Source material: naive CD8+ T cells from blood, with Jurkat cell RNA spiked in. The subset: FACS-sorted CD8+CD4-CCR7+CD45RA+ naive T cells. The clonotype comes from a human donor in good health. Some libraries in this study had Jurkat cell RNA spiked in. The chain links TRBV27 to TRBJ2-7; D unresolved. The CDR3 nucleotides are TGTGCCAGCAGTTTGTCGGGCGTTTCCTACGAGCAGTACTTC. Its translation: CASSLSGVSYEQYF.